The 30 T cell receptor beta chains listed next were all sequenced from one sample in a study of T-cell reconstitution after alpha-beta-depleted transplantation in children. During its preparation, the TCRbeta library received unique molecular identifiers. From the PCR reads, TCRdb called clonotypes with MiXCR, one entry per CDR3 protein. The sample lists 500,000 or so distinct CDR3 sequences; approximately 29% were seen once. The sequencing used PBMCs from the stem cell graft donor, collected from the stem cell graft. These receptors all stem from a human donor who donated a stem cell graft to a child with aplastic anemia.

This chain's CDR3 is CATSRDAGRAVSNIQYF. The CDR3 DNA is TGTGCCACCAGCAGAGATGCCGGGAGGGCGGTGAGCAACATTCAGTACTTC. This chain links TRBV15 with TRBJ2-4, with 8 bases fitting TRBD2. The CDR3 sequence is 17 residues long. Germline V gene data show CDR1 as LNHNV and CDR2 as YYDKDF (reference sequence). Trimming removed 0 bases from V and 7 bases from J; junction bases left unmatched: 11.

The chain links TRBV18 to TRBJ1-5, with D possibly TRBD1 on 5 matching bases. CDR1 KGHSH and CDR2 LQKENI come from the germline V gene. Trimming shortened V by 5 bases and J by 3 bases, and 14 bases separated the two germline ends. The CDR3 has 15 residues. The CDR3 DNA reads as TGTGCCAGCTCAAAAGACCAGGGAATCAATCAGCCCCAGCATTTT. It specifies CASSKDQGINQPQHF.

The chain employs TRBV18 and TRBJ1-2, with TRBD1 matching 12 bases. The CDR3 runs 15 residues. The trim removed 5 bases at V and 4 bases at J, leaving 5 bases unmatched. CDR1 is KGHSH, CDR2 LQKENI, per germline. Here the CDR3 reads CASSSPGQGAYGYTF. CDR3 DNA sequence: TGTGCCAGCTCATCGCCGGGACAGGGGGCCTATGGCTACACCTTC.

This clonotype came up a few times. This rearrangement joins TRBV7-2 to TRBJ1-5, with D possibly being TRBD1 (6 bases). Germline values: CDR1 SGHTA, CDR2 FQGNSA. Trimming removed 6 bases at V and 11 bases at J, with 20 bases between. The CDR3 runs to 14 residues. The CDR3 bases are TGTGCCAGCAGTCCGGACAGTGGGGAGAGGGCCCAGCATTTT. Translated: CASSPDSGERAQHF.

This clonotype was counted between two and nine times. This chain joins TRBV6-2 or TRBV6-3 and TRBJ2-3; D may correspond to TRBD1 or TRBD2 (6 bases each). Germline assignment: CDR1 MNHEY and CDR2 SVGEGT. Trimming removed 6 bases from V and 0 bases from J, with 31 bases in between. This CDR3 is 21 amino acids long. Here the CDR3 reads CASRDGTSAVAGWRSTDTQYF. The CDR3 DNA follows: TGTGCCAGCAGAGATGGGACATCTGCGGTCGCGGGGTGGAGGAGCACAGATACGCAGTATTTT.

The genes are TRBV11-2 and TRBJ2-3, with TRBD2 matching over 8 bases. The CDR3 covers 15 residues. After removal of 3 bases from V and 2 bases from J, the junction contained 4 bases not matched to a gene. Germline CDR1 is SGHAT and CDR2 is FQNNGV. Here the CDR3 DNA reads TGTGCCAGCAGCTTTGGTAGCGGGAACACAGATACGCAGTATTTT. Its translation is CASSFGSGNTDTQYF.

The V gene is TRBV7-2, the J gene TRBJ1-1; tentatively, D is TRBD1 (6 bases). V shed 6 bases and J shed 4 bases, with 15 bases lying between them. The CDR3 contains 14 residues. The germline CDR1 and CDR2 sequences are SGHTA and FQGNSA. CDR3 bases: TGTGCCAGCAGGCCCCAACAGGGAATCACTGAAGCTTTCTTT. Amino acid sequence: CASRPQQGITEAFF.

This clonotype was counted a few times. V is TRBV12-3 or TRBV12-4 and J is TRBJ1-2, with D possibly matching TRBD1 (6 bases). This CDR3 contains 13 residues. V shed 5 bases and J shed 5 bases, with 12 bases lying between them. The CDR3 DNA sequence: TGTGCCAGCAGTCAAGATACAGGGTATGGCTACACCTTC. Translated: CASSQDTGYGYTF.

The genes are TRBV6-6 and TRBJ2-7; D remains unclear. Germline CDR1 and CDR2: MNHNY and SVGAGI (reference sequence). Trimming removed 0 bases at V and 4 bases at J, with 7 bases between. The CDR3 totals 13 residues. CDR3 protein: CASSYSLNYEQYV. In nucleotides, the CDR3 is TGTGCCAGCAGTTACTCTCTAAATTACGAGCAGTACGTC.

This clonotype has more than one count but fewer than ten. In DNA, the CDR3 is TGCGCCAGCAGCTTGGCTTTGGCGAACACTGAAGCTTTCTTT. Translated, it gives CASSLALANTEAFF. This chain links TRBV5-1 with TRBJ1-1; D gene ambiguous. Germline V CDR1 and CDR2: SGHRS, YFSETQ. Trimming took off 0 bases at V and 1 base at J, with 7 bases between the two ends. The CDR3 sequence is 14 residues long.

The CDR3 DNA follows: TGCAGCGTTGTAGGTGACCCCGGGGAGCTGTTTTTT. Translating gives CSVVGDPGELFF. The J gene is TRBJ2-2, the V gene TRBV29-1; D call uncertain. The CDR3 totals 12 residues. Germline CDR1 and CDR2: SQVTM and ANQGSEA. V gave up 4 bases and J gave up 6 bases, with 9 bases separating them.

The chain joins TRBV6-5 to TRBJ2-5; the match to TRBD2 covers 8 bases. Germline V gene data show CDR1 as MNHEY and CDR2 as SVGAGI. The length of the CDR3 is 15 residues. With 0 bases clipped from V and 7 bases from J, the junction kept 7 bases outside the gene matches. The CDR3: CASSYSTSVRGTQYF. Here the CDR3 DNA reads TGTGCCAGCAGTTACTCGACTAGCGTTAGGGGGACCCAGTACTTC.

This clonotype appeared a few times. This sequence joins TRBV5-1 and TRBJ1-2, with D possibly matching TRBD1 (6 bases). The germline gives CDR1 SGHRS, CDR2 YFSETQ. CDR3 length: 16 amino acids. V lost 3 bases and J 1 base, leaving 16 bases between the germline ends. The CDR3 sequence is CASSWGGTSDNYGYTF. The CDR3 DNA follows: TGCGCCAGCAGCTGGGGGGGGACATCGGATAACTATGGCTACACCTTC.

This clonotype has a handful of counts. This chain links TRBV12-3 or TRBV12-4 with TRBJ2-1; possible D gene TRBD1, 6 bases. The ends were cut back, 3 bases at V and 0 bases at J, with 15 bases in the middle. The length of the CDR3 is 17 residues. The CDR3 sequence is CASSLYVGGSSYNEQFF. CDR3 bases: TGTGCCAGCAGTTTGTACGTAGGGGGTAGCTCCTACAATGAGCAGTTCTTC.

The chain employs TRBV5-1 and TRBJ1-1, with unresolved D. Germline V gene sequence: CDR1 SGHRS, CDR2 YFSETQ. V dropped 4 bases and J dropped 2 bases, with 9 bases sitting between them. The CDR3 extends over 13 amino acids. CDR3 bases: TGCGCCAGCAGCCGGGAATATAACACTGAAGCTTTCTTT. This codes for CASSREYNTEAFF.

The J gene is TRBJ1-6, the V gene TRBV12-3 or TRBV12-4, with TRBD1 as a possible D gene (5 bases). V lost 1 base and J lost 7, with 8 bases in between. The CDR3 is made up of 14 amino acids. Here the CDR3 reads CASSLGQKNSPLHF. The CDR3 DNA sequence: TGTGCCAGCAGTTTAGGACAGAAGAATTCACCCCTCCACTTT.

The CDR3 region is CASSTSGGRETQYF. CDR3 nucleotide sequence: TGCGCCAGCAGCACTTCAGGGGGCCGTGAGACCCAGTACTTC. This rearrangement joins TRBV5-1 to TRBJ2-5; 8 nucleotides line up with TRBD1. Unmatched junction bases numbered 7, after V lost 4 bases and J lost 5 bases. The CDR3 is 14 residues long. CDR1 SGHRS and CDR2 YFSETQ come from the germline V gene.

This clonotype was detected only a few times. This chain uses TRBV29-1 with TRBJ2-3; D might be TRBD2 (5 bases). Trimming took off 7 bases at V and 5 bases at J, with 16 bases between the two ends. The germline V gene encodes CDR1 SQVTM and CDR2 ANQGSEA. CDR3 length: 13 residues. CDR3 sequence (DNA): TGCAGCGCGCTAAGGCTAGCTAGAGATACGCAGTATTTT. It translates to CSALRLARDTQYF.

This chain connects TRBV15 to TRBJ1-1, with unresolved D. Per the germline V gene, CDR1 is LNHNV and CDR2 is YYDKDF (reference sequence). The V and J ends lost 0 bases and 4 bases respectively, with 12 bases between them. This CDR3 has 15 amino acids. In DNA form, the CDR3 reads TGTGCCACCAGCAGAGATCTGGGTATGGCCACTGAAGCTTTCTTT. Translation: CATSRDLGMATEAFF.

V and J are TRBV7-2 and TRBJ2-1; 7 nucleotides line up with TRBD1. Looked up from germline, CDR1 is SGHTA and CDR2 is FQGNSA. The CDR3 is 16 amino acids. The junction had 8 bases not matched to a gene; V was cut back by 5 bases and J by 1 base. CDR3 sequence: CASSPGQDRSYNEQFF. CDR3 nucleotides: TGTGCCAGCAGCCCTGGACAGGATAGATCCTACAATGAGCAGTTCTTC. The variable domain in full, completed from reference TRBV7-2 and TRBJ2-1, reads GAGVSQSPSNKVTEKGKDVELRCDPISGHTALYWYRQSLGQGLEFLIYFQGNSAPDKSGLPSDRFSAERTGGSVSTLTIQRTQQEDSAVYLCASSPGQDRSYNEQFFGPGTRLTVL.

The DNA of the CDR3 is TGTGCCAGCAGTTTCCTCTTACAGGGCACCAACTATGGCTACACCTTC. Protein sequence: CASSFLLQGTNYGYTF. The chain joins TRBV27 to TRBJ1-2; D is possibly TRBD1 (6 bases). Germline V gene sequence: CDR1 MNHEY, CDR2 SMNVEV (reference sequence). The CDR3 is made up of 16 amino acids. V was trimmed by 3 bases and J by 2 bases, leaving 16 bases between them.

This clonotype came up a few times. One end of the junction does not line up with germline, which may come from a read error. This chain links TRBV27 with TRBJ2-2; TRBD2 might be the D (6 bases). The CDR3 spans 17 residues. Germline V gene sequence: CDR1 MNHEY, CDR2 SMNVEV (reference sequence). For the CDR3, the DNA is TGTGCCAGCCGTTTGGGACTCCCGTACCCGAACACCGGGGAGCTGTTTTTT. As protein: CASRLGLPYPNTGELFF.

This clonotype was seen a few times. V is TRBV7-2 and J is TRBJ1-5, with 8 positions matching TRBD1. The CDR3 runs 15 residues. The V and J ends lost 4 bases and 3 bases, in that order; junction bases with no gene match: 5. Germline values: CDR1 SGHTA, CDR2 FQGNSA. The CDR3 is CASSSQGADNQPQHF. CDR3 coding DNA: TGTGCCAGCAGCTCCCAGGGGGCTGACAATCAGCCCCAGCATTTT.

This clonotype was seen a few times. The chain joins TRBV11-2 to TRBJ2-5, with 15 bases fitting TRBD2. Germline V lookup: CDR1 SGHAT, CDR2 FQNNGV. The CDR3 loop spans 19 amino acids. Losses at the gene ends were 5 bases for V and 1 base for J; bases not matched to a gene: 11. The CDR3 loop reads CASSRKHGTSGRFQETQYF. As DNA, the CDR3 is TGTGCCAGCAGCAGAAAACACGGGACTAGCGGGAGGTTCCAAGAGACCCAGTACTTC.

This sequence joins TRBV5-1 and TRBJ2-3, with D perhaps assigned TRBD1 or TRBD2 (5 bases each). CDR3 length equals 15 residues. V was trimmed by 4 bases and J by 0 bases, leaving 12 bases between them. Germline V gene lookup returns CDR1 SGHRS and CDR2 YFSETQ. Here the CDR3 DNA reads TGCGCCAGCAGCGGTTGGGGGTCCAGCACAGATACGCAGTATTTT. Translation gives CASSGWGSSTDTQYF.

This clonotype appeared many times. The gene calls are TRBV20-1 and TRBJ1-5; D unresolved. Between the trimmed V and J ends, which lost 1 base and 1 base, there was a span of 5 bases. Germline loops: CDR1 DFQATT, CDR2 SNEGSKA (reference sequence). This CDR3 region has 13 residues. CDR3 protein: CSARGPSNQPQHF. CDR3 bases: TGCAGTGCTAGAGGTCCAAGCAATCAGCCCCAGCATTTT.

This clonotype appeared a few times. The CDR3 nucleotides are TGTGCCAGCAGTTACTCGAGGGTAGGGAGCGAGCAGTACTTC. Translating gives CASSYSRVGSEQYF. This chain joins TRBV6-5 and TRBJ2-7; perhaps TRBD2 as D (5 bases). CDR3 size: 14 residues. Germline V gives CDR1 MNHEY, CDR2 SVGAGI. V was trimmed by 0 bases and J by 6 bases, leaving 12 bases between them.

This clonotype was seen a handful of times. The chain couples TRBV20-1 to TRBJ2-3, with a tentative D call TRBD2 (6 bases). Trimming took off 0 bases at V and 1 base at J, with 11 bases between the two ends. The CDR3 has 15 amino acids. CDR1 and CDR2 (germline): DFQATT, SNEGSKA (reference sequence). In nucleotides, the CDR3 is TGCAGTGCTAGAGAGCCAGGGACTCGCACAGATACGCAGTATTTT. Encoded protein: CSAREPGTRTDTQYF.

The J gene is TRBJ2-7, the V gene TRBV18; D may match TRBD1 or TRBD2 (5 bases each). The V gene's germline CDR1 is KGHSH and CDR2 LQKENI. The V end lost 3 bases, the J end lost 2 bases, and 14 bases lay between the germline ends. CDR3 length equals 15 residues. DNA of the CDR3: TGTGCCAGCTCACCTAGAGAGGGGCCCACCTACGAGCAGTACTTC. This encodes CASSPREGPTYEQYF.

This sequence joins TRBV14 and TRBJ2-1; no clear D gene. In germline, CDR1 is SGHDN, CDR2 FVKESK. Trimming left V 5 bases short and J 8 bases short, with 13 bases between. The CDR3 totals 13 residues. The CDR3 reads CASSSRLPHEQFF. The CDR3 coding sequence is TGTGCCAGCAGCTCTCGACTGCCCCATGAGCAGTTCTTC.